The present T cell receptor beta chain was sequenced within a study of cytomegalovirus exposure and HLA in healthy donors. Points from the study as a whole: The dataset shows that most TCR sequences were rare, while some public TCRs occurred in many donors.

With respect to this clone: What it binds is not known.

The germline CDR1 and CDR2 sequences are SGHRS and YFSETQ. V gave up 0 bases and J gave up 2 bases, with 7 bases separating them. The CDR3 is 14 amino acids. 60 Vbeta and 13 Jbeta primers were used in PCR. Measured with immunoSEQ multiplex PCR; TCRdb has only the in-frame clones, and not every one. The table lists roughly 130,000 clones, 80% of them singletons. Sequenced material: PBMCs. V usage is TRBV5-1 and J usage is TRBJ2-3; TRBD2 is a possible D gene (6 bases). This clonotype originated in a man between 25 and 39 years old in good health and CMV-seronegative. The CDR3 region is CASSLGLVTDTQYF. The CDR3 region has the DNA TGCGCCAGCAGCTTGGGACTAGTCACAGATACGCAGTATTTT.